The T cell receptor beta chain under discussion was sequenced for a study of OX40 agonist ivuxolimab in advanced cancers. Study information: Partial responses occurred in three patients (one hepatocellular carcinoma, two cutaneous melanoma).

Method: immunoSEQ multiplex PCR; TCRdb's copy keeps in-frame clones and lacks some. Seen here are 100,000 to 120,000 clones, approximately 89% observed once, and the top ten hold 0.25% to 0.3%. The CDR3 extends over 15 amino acids. The V end was cut by 7 bases, the J end by 0 bases, with 14 bases between. Looked up from germline, CDR1 is MDHEN and CDR2 is SYDVKM. Sequenced here: CD4+ or CD8+ T cells sorted from blood, sampled in a trial of the OX40 agonist ivuxolimab. This TCR was sampled from an adult with an advanced solid tumor such as melanoma, head and neck, liver or kidney cancer. V usage is TRBV28 and J usage is TRBJ2-3, with a possible D match to TRBD2 (5 bases). The CDR3 loop reads CASTRTGMSTDTQYF. The CDR3 bases are TGTGCCAGCACCAGAACCGGGATGAGCACAGATACGCAGTATTTT.